This TCR beta chain was profiled in a study of blood T cell repertoires in COVID-19. For the study at large: PBMCs, B-cell-depleted T cells, or T cells were the source of the cDNA or gDNA that made up the material.

In the study's own analysis: Scientists estimated how many nucleated cells there were by amplifying reference gene primers. Method: immunoSEQ multiplex PCR; TCRdb's copy keeps in-frame clones and lacks some. V, J and clone size derive from that table, while D and trimming were established from the DNA sequence. The top ten hold 2.5% to 3% of the sample, which has 300,000 to 400,000 clones, about 83% seen once. CDR3 length equals 14 residues. The junction had 3 bases not matched to a gene; V was cut back by 4 bases and J by 3 bases. In germline, CDR1 is LGHDT, CDR2 YNNKEL (reference sequence). The source is a young man with active or convalescent COVID-19. V is TRBV3-1 (or the pseudogene TRBV3-2) and J is TRBJ2-3, with 8 bases that match TRBD1. The sequencing input was peripheral blood. CDR3 residues: CASSLRQGTDTQYF. The CDR3 bases are TGTGCCAGCAGCCTTCGACAGGGGACAGATACGCAGTATTTT.